This entry is about one TCR beta chain. This CDR3 spans 17 amino acids. Looked up from germline, CDR1 is MGHRA and CDR2 is YSYEKL. Deletions cut 6 bases from V and 4 bases from J, with 24 bases between. These data are taken from a study of T cell repertoires in cytomegalovirus infection. Each CDR3 protein gets one entry after TCRdb re-called the reads with MiXCR. The sample carries around 530,000 distinct CDR3 sequences, around a quarter recorded once. This receptor was taken from a human donor in good health (CMV status not recorded). Some clones in this sample may be carry-over from other donors' samples. The chain uses TRBV4-1 and TRBJ1-2; TRBD1 is a possible D gene (6 bases). The sequenced material came from PBMCs. The chain's CDR3 is CASRHTPSAGDSYGYTF. CDR3 DNA: TGCGCCAGCAGGCATACTCCGTCGGCAGGGGATAGCTATGGCTACACCTTC.